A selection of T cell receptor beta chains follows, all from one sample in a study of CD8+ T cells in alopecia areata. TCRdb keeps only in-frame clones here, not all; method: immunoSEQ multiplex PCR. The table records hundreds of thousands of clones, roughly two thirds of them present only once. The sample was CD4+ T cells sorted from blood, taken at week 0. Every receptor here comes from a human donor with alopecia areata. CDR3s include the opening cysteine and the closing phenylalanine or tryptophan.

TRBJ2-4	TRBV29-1	CSVVRGPEENIQYF
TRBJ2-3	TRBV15	CATRTGGADTQYF
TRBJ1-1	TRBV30	CAWSPVGTEAFF
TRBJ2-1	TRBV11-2	CASSVAGGANEQFF
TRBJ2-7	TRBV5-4	CASSLQAGGIYEQYF
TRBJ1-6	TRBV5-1	CASSRGQGVNSPLHF
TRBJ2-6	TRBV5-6	CASSLERISGANVLTF
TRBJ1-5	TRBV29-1	CSVSPVGDQPQHF
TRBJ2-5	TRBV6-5	CASRTGQGVKTQYF
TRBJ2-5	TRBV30	CAWSVRRASGAVDKETQYF
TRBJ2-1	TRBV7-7	CASSLANEDEQFF
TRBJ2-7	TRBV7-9	CASSRPRGASSSYEQYF
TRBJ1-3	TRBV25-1	CASSDTRQAGNTIYF
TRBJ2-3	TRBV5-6	CASSLTRGADTQYF
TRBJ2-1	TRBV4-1	CASSQVGGTGAKQFF
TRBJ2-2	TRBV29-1	CSAGPGGTIGELFF
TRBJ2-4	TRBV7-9	CASSKRLAGALNIQYF
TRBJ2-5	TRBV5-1	CASSRSGVPRETQYF
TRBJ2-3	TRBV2	CASSPLRTDTQYF
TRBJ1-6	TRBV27	CASTNRLVGNYNSPLHF
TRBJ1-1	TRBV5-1	CASSLGAGLANTEAFF
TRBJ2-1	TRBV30	CAWTSGTKYNEQFF
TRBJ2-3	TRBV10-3	CAISPRVAEDTQYF
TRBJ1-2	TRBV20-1	CSAPFQGGYTF
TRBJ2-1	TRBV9	CASSARDRGFDEQFF
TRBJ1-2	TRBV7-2	CASSRAGGDGYGYTF
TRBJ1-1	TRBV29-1	CSVESREWTEAFF
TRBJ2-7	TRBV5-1	CASSLEVGVEQYF
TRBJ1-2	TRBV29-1	CSLWTGGSYGYTF
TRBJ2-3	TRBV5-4	CASSSRSTSGGTDTQYF
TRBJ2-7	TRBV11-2	CASSLLGQGSYEQYF
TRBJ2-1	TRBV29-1	CSVERGLSYNEQFF
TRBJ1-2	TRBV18	CASSPQGVAPYGYTF
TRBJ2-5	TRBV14	CASSHISGRETQYF
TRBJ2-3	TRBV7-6	CASSLGNAGASTDTQYF
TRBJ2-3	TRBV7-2	CASSSGLSPSTQYF
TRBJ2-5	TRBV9	CASSVGGETQYF
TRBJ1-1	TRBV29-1	CSVEDQGATEAFF
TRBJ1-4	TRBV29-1	CSGGAGEKLFF
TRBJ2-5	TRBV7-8	CASSHRQGARETQYF
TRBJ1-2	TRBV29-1	CSVTEGYGYTF
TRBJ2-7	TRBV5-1	CASSSSGQGIYEQYF
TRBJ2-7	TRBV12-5	CASGLYQSAYEQYF
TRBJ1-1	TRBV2	CASSEEGNTEAFF
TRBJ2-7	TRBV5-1	CASSLQTAYEQYF
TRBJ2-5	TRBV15	CATSRDRRKQGETQYF
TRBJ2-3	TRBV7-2	CASSLGSPSITQYF
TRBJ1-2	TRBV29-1	CSVGQGHGYTF
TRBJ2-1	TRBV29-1	CSVDSSSGDNEQFF
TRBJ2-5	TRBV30	CAWSLSRGAETQYF
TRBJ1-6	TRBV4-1	CASSPGQGYNSPLHF
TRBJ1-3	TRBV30	CAWRTLGSFGNTIYF
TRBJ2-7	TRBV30	CAWSVGGTSGQYF